These T cell receptor beta chains were read from a single sample in a study of shared clonotypes between healthy human individuals. TCRdb's copy holds only in-frame clones and misses some; the assay was immunoSEQ multiplex PCR. The sample lists 200,000 to 250,000 clones; 60% to 70% were seen once. The sequenced sample was memory CD4+ T cells sorted from blood. Every receptor here comes from a man aged 25 to 40 in good health. The CDR3 runs from the conserved cysteine through the conserved F or W. The D gene is left open where the match is weak. Only some rows state a clone size, as once, few, many or a class for expanded clones.

j_gene | d_gene | abundance | v_gene | CDR3aa | CDR3nt
TRBJ2-1 | TRBD1 | - | TRBV30 | CAWSSQGIYNEQFF | TGTGCCTGGAGTTCACAGGGGATATACAATGAGCAGTTCTTC
TRBJ1-5 | - | - | TRBV6-5 | CASRGLGSQPQHF | TGTGCCAGCAGGGGGTTAGGTAGTCAGCCCCAGCATTTT
TRBJ2-1 | - | - | TRBV9 | CASSVDPRLHNEQFF | TGTGCCAGCAGCGTAGATCCCAGGCTTCACAATGAGCAGTTCTTC
TRBJ1-4 | - | - | TRBV5-1 | CASSLGGGGEKLFF | TGCGCCAGCAGCTTGGGTGGGGGCGGTGAAAAACTGTTTTTT
TRBJ2-2 | - | - | TRBV11-3 | CASSAASNTGELFF | TGTGCCAGCAGCGCCGCCTCGAACACCGGGGAGCTGTTTTTT
TRBJ2-5 | TRBD2 | - | TRBV11-2 | CASSLRGGTSPSGTQYF | TGTGCCAGCAGCTTAAGGGGGGGGACTAGCCCTTCGGGGACCCAGTACTTC
TRBJ2-7 | - | many | TRBV7-2 | CASSSDTGNEQYF | TGTGCCAGCAGCTCTGACACAGGGAACGAGCAGTACTTC
TRBJ1-2 | - | - | TRBV6-5 | CASSPTGNYGYTF | TGTGCCAGCAGCCCGACGGGGAACTATGGCTACACCTTC
TRBJ1-4 | - | - | TRBV4-3 | CASSQEIDWGGTEKLFF | TGCGCCAGCAGCCAAGAAATTGACTGGGGCGGAACCGAAAAACTGTTTTTT
TRBJ2-5 | TRBD1 | - | TRBV7-2 | CASSIPRDRVSQETQYF | TGTGCCAGCAGCATCCCCCGGGACAGGGTTTCCCAAGAGACCCAGTACTTC
TRBJ1-4 | TRBD1 | - | TRBV2 | CASSESGTGGEKLFF | TGTGCCAGCAGTGAATCAGGGACAGGGGGAGAAAAACTGTTTTTT
TRBJ2-2 | - | - | TRBV25-1 | CASSGPGSTGELFF | TGTGCCAGCAGTGGCCCAGGGAGCACCGGGGAGCTGTTTTTT
TRBJ2-3 | - | - | TRBV7-8 | CASGQGDTQYF | TGTGCCAGCGGCCAGGGGGATACGCAGTATTTT
TRBJ2-1 | - | once | TRBV28 | CASSFGGAGWGNEQFF | TGTGCCAGCAGTTTCGGCGGGGCGGGGTGGGGCAATGAGCAGTTCTTC
TRBJ2-3 | - | few | TRBV30 | CAWRNSRSGSTDTQYF | TGTGCCTGGAGAAACTCGCGTTCCGGAAGCACAGATACGCAGTATTTT
TRBJ2-3 | - | - | TRBV14 | CASSQGLHRVEDTDTQYF | TGTGCCAGCAGCCAAGGCCTTCACAGGGTTGAAGATACAGATACGCAGTATTTT
TRBJ2-2 | - | - | TRBV7-3 | CASSLDLRTGELFF | TGTGCCAGCAGCTTAGATTTGCGCACCGGGGAGCTGTTTTTT
TRBJ1-5 | - | - | TRBV11-2 | CASSLDKYLPQHF | TGTGCCAGCAGCTTAGATAAGTATCTGCCCCAGCATTTT
TRBJ2-1 | - | - | TRBV21-1 | CASTKRGGTKYNEQFF | TGTGCCAGCACCAAACGGGGGGGGACAAAATACAATGAGCAGTTCTTC
TRBJ2-3 | - | - | TRBV5-1 | CASSTGSNSQYF | TGCGCCAGCAGCACGGGGAGTAACTCGCAGTATTTT
TRBJ2-5 | TRBD1 | few | TRBV7-8 | CASSPRDRQKETQYF | TGTGCCAGCAGCCCCAGGGACAGGCAGAAAGAGACCCAGTACTTC
TRBJ1-5 | - | - | TRBV6-1 | CASSHRDHQPQHF | TGTGCCAGCAGTCACCGGGACCATCAGCCCCAGCATTTT
TRBJ1-5 | - | - | TRBV19 | CASSISKGNSNQPQHF | TGTGCCAGTAGTATATCTAAGGGGAATAGCAATCAGCCCCAGCATTTT
TRBJ2-7 | - | - | TRBV11-2 | CASSLVSGSSYEQYF | TGTGCCAGCAGCTTAGTTTCTGGGAGCTCCTACGAGCAGTACTTC